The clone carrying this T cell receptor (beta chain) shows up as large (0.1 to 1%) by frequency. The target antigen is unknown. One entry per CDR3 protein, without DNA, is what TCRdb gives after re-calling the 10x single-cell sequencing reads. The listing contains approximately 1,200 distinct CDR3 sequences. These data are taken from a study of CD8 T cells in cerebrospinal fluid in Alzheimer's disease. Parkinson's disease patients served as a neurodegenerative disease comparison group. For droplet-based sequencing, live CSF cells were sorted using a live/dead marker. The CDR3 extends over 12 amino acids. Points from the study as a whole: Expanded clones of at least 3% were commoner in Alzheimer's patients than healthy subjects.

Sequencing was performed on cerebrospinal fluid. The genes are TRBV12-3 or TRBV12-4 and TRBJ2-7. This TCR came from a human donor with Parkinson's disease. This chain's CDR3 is CASSLVGWEQYF.